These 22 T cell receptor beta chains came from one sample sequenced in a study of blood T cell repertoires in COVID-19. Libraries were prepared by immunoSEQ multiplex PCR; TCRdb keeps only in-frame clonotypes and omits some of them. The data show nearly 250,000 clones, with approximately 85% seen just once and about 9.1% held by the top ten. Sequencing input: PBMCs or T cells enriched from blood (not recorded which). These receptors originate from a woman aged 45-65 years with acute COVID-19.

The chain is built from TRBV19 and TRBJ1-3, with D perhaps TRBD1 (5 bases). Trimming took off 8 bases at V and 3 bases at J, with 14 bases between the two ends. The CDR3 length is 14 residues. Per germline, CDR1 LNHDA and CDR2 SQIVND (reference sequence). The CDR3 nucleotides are TGTGCCAGTTTACCAGGGAGGCTTGGAAACACCATATATTTT. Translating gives CASLPGRLGNTIYF.

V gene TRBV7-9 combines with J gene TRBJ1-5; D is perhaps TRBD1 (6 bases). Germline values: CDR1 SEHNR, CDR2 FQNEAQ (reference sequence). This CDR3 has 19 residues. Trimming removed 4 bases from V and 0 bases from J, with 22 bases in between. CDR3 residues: CASSSSRQEWANSNQPQHF. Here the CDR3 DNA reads TGTGCCAGCAGCTCATCTCGACAGGAATGGGCGAATAGCAATCAGCCCCAGCATTTT.

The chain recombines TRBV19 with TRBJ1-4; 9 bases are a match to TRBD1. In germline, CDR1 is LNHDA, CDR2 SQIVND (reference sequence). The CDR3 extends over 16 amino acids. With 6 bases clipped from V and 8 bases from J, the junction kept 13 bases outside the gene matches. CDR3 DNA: TGTGCCAGTAGGGCGTCACCGGGACAGGGTAGGGAAAAACTGTTTTTT. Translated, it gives CASRASPGQGREKLFF.

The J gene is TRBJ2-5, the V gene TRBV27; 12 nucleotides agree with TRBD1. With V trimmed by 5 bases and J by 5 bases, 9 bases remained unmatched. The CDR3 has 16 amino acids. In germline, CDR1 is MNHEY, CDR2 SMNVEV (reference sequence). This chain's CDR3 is CASSQHGTGGMETQYF. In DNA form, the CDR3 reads TGTGCCAGCAGTCAACATGGGACAGGGGGCATGGAGACCCAGTACTTC.

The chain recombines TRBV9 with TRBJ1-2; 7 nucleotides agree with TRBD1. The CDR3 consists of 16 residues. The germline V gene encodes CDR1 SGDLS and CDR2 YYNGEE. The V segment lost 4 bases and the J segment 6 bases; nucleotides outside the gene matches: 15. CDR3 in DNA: TGTGCCAGCAGCCCAGGTGCGACAGGGCCGGCGGATGGCTACACCTTC. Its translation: CASSPGATGPADGYTF.

In nucleotides, the CDR3 is TGTGCCAGCAGCCCAAACAGGGGATTTGGAAACACCATATATTTT. Protein sequence: CASSPNRGFGNTIYF. The chain carries TRBV7-6 and TRBJ1-3; TRBD1 aligns across 7 bases. CDR1 is SGHVS, CDR2 FNYEAQ, per germline. After removal of 5 bases from V and 3 bases from J, the junction contained 7 bases not matched to a gene. This CDR3 is 15 amino acids long.

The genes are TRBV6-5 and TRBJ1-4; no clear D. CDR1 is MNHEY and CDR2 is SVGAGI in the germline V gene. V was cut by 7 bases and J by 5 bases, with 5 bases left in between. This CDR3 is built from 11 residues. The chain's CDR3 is CASTQNEKLFF. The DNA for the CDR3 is TGTGCCAGCACCCAGAATGAAAAACTGTTTTTT.

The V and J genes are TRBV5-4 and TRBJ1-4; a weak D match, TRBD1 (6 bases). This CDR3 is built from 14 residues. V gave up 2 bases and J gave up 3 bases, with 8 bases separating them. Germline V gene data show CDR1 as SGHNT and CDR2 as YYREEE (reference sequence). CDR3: CASSLQGPNEKLFF. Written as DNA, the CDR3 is TGTGCCAGCAGCTTACAGGGCCCTAATGAAAAACTGTTTTTT. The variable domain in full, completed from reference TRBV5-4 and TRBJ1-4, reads ETGVTQSPTHLIKTRGQQVTLRCSSQSGHNTVSWYQQALGQGPQFIFQYYREEENGRGNFPPRFSGLQFPNYSSELNVNALELDDSALYLCASSLQGPNEKLFFGSGTQLSVL.

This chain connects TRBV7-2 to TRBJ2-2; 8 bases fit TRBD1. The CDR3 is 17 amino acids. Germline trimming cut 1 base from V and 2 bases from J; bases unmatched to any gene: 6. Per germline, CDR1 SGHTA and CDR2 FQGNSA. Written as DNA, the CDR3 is TGTGCCAGCAGCTTAGACGGACAGGGCTTTAACACCGGGGAGCTGTTTTTT. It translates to CASSLDGQGFNTGELFF.

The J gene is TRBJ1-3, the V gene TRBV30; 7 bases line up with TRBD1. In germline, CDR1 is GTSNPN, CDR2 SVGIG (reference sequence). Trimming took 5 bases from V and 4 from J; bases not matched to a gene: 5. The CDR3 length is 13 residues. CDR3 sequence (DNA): TGTGCCTGGGCTACAGGGGTCGGAAACACCATATATTTT. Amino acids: CAWATGVGNTIYF.

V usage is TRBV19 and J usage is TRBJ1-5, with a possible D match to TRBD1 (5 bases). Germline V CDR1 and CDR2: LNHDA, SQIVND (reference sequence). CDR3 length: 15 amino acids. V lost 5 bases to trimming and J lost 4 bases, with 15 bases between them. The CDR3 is CASSQNPSGNQPQHF. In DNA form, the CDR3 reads TGTGCCAGTAGTCAGAACCCCTCAGGGAATCAGCCCCAGCATTTT.

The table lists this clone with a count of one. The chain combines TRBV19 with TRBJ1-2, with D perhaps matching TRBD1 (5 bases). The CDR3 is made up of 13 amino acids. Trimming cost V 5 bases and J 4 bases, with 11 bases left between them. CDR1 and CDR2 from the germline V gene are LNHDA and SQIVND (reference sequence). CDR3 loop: CASSDSDFYGYTF. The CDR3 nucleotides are TGTGCCAGTAGTGACAGCGACTTCTATGGCTACACCTTC.

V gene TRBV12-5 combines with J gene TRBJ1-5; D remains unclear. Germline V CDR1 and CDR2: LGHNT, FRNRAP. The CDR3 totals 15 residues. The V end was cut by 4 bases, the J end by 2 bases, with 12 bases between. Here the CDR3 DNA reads TGTGCTAGTGGTTCCCGCCGCGGGCGCAATCAGCCCCAGCATTTT. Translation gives CASGSRRGRNQPQHF. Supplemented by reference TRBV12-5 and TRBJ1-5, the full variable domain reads DARVTQTPRHKVTEMGQEVTMRCQPILGHNTVFWYRQTMMQGLELLAYFRNRAPLDDSGMPKDRFSAEMPDATLATLKIQPSEPRDSAVYFCASGSRRGRNQPQHFGDGTRLSIL.

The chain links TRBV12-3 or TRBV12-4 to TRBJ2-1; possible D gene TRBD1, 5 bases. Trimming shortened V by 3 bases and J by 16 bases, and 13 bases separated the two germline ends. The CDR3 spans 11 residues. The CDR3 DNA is TGTGCCAGCAGTTTTCTAGGGGCGTCTTTCTTC. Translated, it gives CASSFLGASFF.

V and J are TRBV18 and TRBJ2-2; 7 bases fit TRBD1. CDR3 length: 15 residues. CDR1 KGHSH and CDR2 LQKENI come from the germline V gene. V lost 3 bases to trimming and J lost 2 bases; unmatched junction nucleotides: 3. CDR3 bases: TGTGCCAGCTCACCTCGACAGGGAAACACCGGGGAGCTGTTTTTT. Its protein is CASSPRQGNTGELFF.

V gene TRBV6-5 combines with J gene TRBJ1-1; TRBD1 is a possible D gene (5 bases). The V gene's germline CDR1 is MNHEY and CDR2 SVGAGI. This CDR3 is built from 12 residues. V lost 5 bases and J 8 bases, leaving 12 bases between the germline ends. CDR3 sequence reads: CASSKTDLEAFF. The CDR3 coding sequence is TGTGCCAGCAGTAAGACAGATTTAGAAGCTTTCTTT.

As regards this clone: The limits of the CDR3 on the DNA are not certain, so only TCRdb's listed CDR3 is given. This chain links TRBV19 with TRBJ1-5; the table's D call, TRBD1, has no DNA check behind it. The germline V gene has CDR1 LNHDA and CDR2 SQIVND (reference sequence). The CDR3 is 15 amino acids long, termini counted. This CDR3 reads CASTSDRGHGQPQHF.

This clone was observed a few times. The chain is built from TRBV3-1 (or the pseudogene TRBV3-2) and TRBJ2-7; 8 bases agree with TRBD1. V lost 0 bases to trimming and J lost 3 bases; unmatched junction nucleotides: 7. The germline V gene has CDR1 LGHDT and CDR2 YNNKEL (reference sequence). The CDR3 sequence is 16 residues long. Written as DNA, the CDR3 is TGTGCCAGCAGCCAAGAGGGTGGGGACAGGCTCTACGAGCAGTACTTC. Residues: CASSQEGGDRLYEQYF.

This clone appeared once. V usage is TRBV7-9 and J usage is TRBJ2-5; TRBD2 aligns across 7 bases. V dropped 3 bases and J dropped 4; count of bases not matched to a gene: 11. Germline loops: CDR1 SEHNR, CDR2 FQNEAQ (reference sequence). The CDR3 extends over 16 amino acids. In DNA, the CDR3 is TGTGCCAGCAGCTTCACGGCCGGCGGGGGTCGAGAGACCCAGTACTTC. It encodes CASSFTAGGGRETQYF.

This chain's CDR3 is CASSSTSGTDNEQFF. In DNA, the CDR3 is TGTGCCAGCAGCTCTACTAGCGGGACGGACAATGAGCAGTTCTTC. V and J are TRBV7-2 and TRBJ2-1; 10 nucleotides align to TRBD2. The ends lost 4 bases at V and 5 bases at J; junction bases unmatched: 5. Germline CDR1 is SGHTA and CDR2 is FQGNSA. The length of the CDR3 is 15 residues.

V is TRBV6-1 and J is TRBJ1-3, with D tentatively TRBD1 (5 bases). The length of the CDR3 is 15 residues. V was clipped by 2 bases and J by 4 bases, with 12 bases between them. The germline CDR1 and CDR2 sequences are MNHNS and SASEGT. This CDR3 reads CASSEQQGSGNTIYF. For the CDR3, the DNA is TGTGCCAGCAGTGAACAGCAGGGCTCAGGAAACACCATATATTTT.

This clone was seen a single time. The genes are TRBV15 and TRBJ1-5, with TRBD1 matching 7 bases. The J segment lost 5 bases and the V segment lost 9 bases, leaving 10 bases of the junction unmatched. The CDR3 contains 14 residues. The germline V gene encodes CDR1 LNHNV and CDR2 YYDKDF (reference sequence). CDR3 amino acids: CATSYRQGDQPQHF. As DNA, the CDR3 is TGTGCCACGTCCTACCGACAGGGCGATCAGCCCCAGCATTTT.